This paragraph covers one TCR beta chain sequence. Antigen unknown. This CDR3 spans 13 amino acids. Germline lookup yields CDR1 SGHRS and CDR2 YFSETQ. Trimming shortened V by 0 bases and J by 0 bases, and 3 bases separated the two germline ends. TCRdb itself ran the 5' RACE reads through MiXCR, one entry per CDR3 protein. The table has 6,500 to 8,500 distinct CDR3 sequences, approximately 40% seen once. Study observations and caveats: Tumor-infiltrating Treg TCR alpha and beta sequences overlapped most with tumor naive CD4+ T cells, then blood naive.

The origin of this receptor is a female donor with breast cancer. The genes are TRBV5-1 and TRBJ1-2; the D is unclear. The sample consisted of tumor-infiltrating memory CD4+ T cells sorted from the breast tumor. Subset indicated: memory CD4+ T cells, CD4+CD45RO+CD25-. The CDR3 DNA is TGCGCCAGCAGCTTGGCTGCTAACTATGGCTACACCTTC. Residues: CASSLAANYGYTF. Based on the CDR3 plus reference TRBV5-1 and TRBJ1-2, the full variable domain is KAGVTQTPRYLIKTRGQQVTLSCSPISGHRSVSWYQQTPGQGLQFLFEYFSETQRNKGNFPGRFSGRQFSNSRSEMNVSTLELGDSALYLCASSLAANYGYTFGSGTRLTVV.